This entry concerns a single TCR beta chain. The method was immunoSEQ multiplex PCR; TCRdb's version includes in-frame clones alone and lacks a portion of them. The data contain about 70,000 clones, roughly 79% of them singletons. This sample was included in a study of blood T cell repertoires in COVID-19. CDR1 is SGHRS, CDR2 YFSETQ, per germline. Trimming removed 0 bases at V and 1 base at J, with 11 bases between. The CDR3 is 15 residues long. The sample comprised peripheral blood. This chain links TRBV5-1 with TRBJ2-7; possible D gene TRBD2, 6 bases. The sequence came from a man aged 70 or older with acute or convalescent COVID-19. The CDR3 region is CASSLGVAVSYEQYF. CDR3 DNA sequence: TGCGCCAGCAGCTTGGGAGTAGCGGTGTCCTACGAGCAGTACTTC.